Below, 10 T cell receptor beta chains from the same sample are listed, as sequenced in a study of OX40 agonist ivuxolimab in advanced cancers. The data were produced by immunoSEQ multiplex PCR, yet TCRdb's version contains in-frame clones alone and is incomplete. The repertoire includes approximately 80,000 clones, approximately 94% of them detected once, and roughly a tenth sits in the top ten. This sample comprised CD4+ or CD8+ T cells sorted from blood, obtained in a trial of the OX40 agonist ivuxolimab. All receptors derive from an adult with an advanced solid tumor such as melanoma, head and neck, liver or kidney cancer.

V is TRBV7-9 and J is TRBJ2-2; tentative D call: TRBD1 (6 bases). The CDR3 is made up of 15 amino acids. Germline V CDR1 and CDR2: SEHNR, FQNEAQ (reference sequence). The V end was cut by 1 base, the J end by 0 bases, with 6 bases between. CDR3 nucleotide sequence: TGTGCCAGCAGCTTAGACAGGGCGAACACCGGGGAGCTGTTTTTT. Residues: CASSLDRANTGELFF.

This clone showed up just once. DNA for the CDR3: TGTGCCAGCAGTGTGGGGAGAAGCTCTGGAAACACCATATATTTT. Translation: CASSVGRSSGNTIYF. The chain recombines TRBV2 with TRBJ1-3; D is ambiguous. This CDR3 region has 15 residues. Trimming shortened V by 4 bases and J by 0 bases, and 10 bases separated the two germline ends. Germline V lookup: CDR1 SNHLY, CDR2 FYNNEI.

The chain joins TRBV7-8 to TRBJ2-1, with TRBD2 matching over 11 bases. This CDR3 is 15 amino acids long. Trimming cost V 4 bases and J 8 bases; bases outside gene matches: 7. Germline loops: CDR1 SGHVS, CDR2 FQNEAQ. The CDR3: CASSSLAGGGDEQFF. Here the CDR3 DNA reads TGTGCCAGCAGCTCCTTAGCGGGAGGGGGCGATGAGCAGTTCTTC.

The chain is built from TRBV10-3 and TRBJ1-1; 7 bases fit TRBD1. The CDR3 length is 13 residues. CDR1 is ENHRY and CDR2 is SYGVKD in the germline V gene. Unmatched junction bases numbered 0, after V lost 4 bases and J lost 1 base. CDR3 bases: TGTGCCATCAGTGGGACAGGGAACACTGAAGCTTTCTTT. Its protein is CAISGTGNTEAFF.

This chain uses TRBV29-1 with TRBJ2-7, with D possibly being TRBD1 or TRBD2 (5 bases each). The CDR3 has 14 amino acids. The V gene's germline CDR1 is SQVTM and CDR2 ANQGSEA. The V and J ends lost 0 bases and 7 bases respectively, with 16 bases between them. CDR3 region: CSVEEVGDGYEQYF. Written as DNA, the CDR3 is TGCAGCGTTGAAGAAGTAGGGGACGGCTATGAGCAGTACTTC.

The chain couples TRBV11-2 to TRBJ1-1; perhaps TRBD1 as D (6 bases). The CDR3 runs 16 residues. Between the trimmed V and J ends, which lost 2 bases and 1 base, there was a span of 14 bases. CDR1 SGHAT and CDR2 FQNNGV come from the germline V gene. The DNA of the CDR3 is TGTGCCAGCAGCTTAAGGTCAGGGGAGGGGAACACTGAAGCTTTCTTT. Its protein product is CASSLRSGEGNTEAFF.

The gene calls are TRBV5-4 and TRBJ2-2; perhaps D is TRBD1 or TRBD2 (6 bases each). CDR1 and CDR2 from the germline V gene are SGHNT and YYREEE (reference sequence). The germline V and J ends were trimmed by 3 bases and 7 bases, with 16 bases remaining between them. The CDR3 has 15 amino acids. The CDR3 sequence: CASSSERGASGELFF. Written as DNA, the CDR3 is TGTGCCAGCAGCTCAGAAAGGGGGGCGAGCGGGGAGCTGTTTTTT.

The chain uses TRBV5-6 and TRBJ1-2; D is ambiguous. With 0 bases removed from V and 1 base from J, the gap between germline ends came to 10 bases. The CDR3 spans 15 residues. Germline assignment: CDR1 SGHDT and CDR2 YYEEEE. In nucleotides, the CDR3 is TGTGCCAGCAGCTTGGAAGGAGCCCTTAACTATGGCTACACCTTC. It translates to CASSLEGALNYGYTF. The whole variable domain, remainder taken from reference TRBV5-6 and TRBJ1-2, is DAGVTQSPTHLIKTRGQQVTLRCSPKSGHDTVSWYQQALGQGPQFIFQYYEEEERQRGNFPDRFSGHQFPNYSSELNVNALLLGDSALYLCASSLEGALNYGYTFGSGTRLTVV.

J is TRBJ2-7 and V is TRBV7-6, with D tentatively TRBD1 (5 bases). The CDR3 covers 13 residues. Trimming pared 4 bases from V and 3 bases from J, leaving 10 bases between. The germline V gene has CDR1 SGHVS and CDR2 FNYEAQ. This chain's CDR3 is CASSSTDSYEQYF. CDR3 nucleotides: TGTGCCAGCAGCTCGACCGACAGCTACGAGCAGTACTTC.

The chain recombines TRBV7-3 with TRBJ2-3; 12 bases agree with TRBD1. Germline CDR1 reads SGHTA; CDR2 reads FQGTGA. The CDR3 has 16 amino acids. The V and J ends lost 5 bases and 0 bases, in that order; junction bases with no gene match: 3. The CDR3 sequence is CASSPGTGGSTDTQYF. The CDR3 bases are TGTGCCAGCAGCCCGGGGACAGGGGGCAGCACAGATACGCAGTATTTT.